This TCR beta chain was captured in a study of T cells in Graves' hyperthyroidism and ophthalmopathy. Amplification yielded TCR beta CDR3 regions, with RNA transcripts as the source. Carried out on the TCR CDR3, a first-round RT-PCR used the HTBI primer set. From the multiplex PCR reads, TCRdb called clonotypes with MiXCR, one entry per CDR3 protein. The table includes 300,000 to 400,000 distinct CDR3 sequences, over 11% detected once. Uncontrolled infection, other autoimmune disease, pregnancy or lactation disqualified patients from enrolment. Germline-derived CDR1 and CDR2 are KGHSH and LQKENI. V was cut by 5 bases and J by 6 bases, with 10 bases left in between. CDR3 length: 13 residues.

Sequencing was carried out using blood. The clonotype comes from a woman aged 60 to 75 with Graves' hyperthyroidism. V usage is TRBV18 and J usage is TRBJ2-2, with unresolved D. CDR3 protein: CASSYTGPGELFF. The CDR3 DNA is TGTGCCAGCTCATATACCGGGCCCGGGGAGCTGTTTTTT.